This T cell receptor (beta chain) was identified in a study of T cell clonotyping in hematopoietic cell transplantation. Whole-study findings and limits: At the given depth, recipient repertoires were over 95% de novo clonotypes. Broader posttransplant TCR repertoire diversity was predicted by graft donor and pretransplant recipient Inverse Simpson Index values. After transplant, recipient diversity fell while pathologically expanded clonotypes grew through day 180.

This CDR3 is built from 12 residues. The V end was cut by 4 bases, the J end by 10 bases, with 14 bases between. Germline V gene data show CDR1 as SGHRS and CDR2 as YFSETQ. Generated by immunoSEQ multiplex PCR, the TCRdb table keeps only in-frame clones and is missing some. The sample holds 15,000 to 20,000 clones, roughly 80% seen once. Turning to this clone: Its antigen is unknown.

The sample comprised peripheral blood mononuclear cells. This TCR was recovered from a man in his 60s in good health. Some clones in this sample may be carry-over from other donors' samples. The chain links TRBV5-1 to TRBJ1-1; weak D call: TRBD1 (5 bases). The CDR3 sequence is CASSPPGLGAFF. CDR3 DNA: TGCGCCAGCAGCCCTCCAGGGCTTGGAGCTTTCTTT.